One T cell receptor beta chain is described in this entry. V dropped 3 bases and J dropped 0 bases, with 10 bases sitting between them. CDR3 length: 15 residues. Germline-derived CDR1 and CDR2 are SGHNT and YYREEE (reference sequence). This specimen belongs to a study of blood T cell repertoires in COVID-19. Background on the study: COVID-19 samples, acute and convalescent, were from the United States, Italy and Spain.

Per the original methods: Quantification of nucleated cells was approximated via reference gene primer amplification. Sequenced by immunoSEQ multiplex PCR; TCRdb stores in-frame clones only, minus some. V and J calls and clone size are as listed in that table; D and trimming were resolved from the DNA. Among 500,000 or so clones, roughly 87% were seen once, and the ten largest hold 0.7%. The receptor was derived from a woman aged 18-29 years who had recovered from COVID-19. The chain is built from TRBV5-4 and TRBJ1-5; D is uncertain. The material sequenced was PBMCs or T cells enriched from blood (not recorded which). DNA for the CDR3: TGTGCCAGCAGCTCGGGATTGGATAGCAATCAGCCCCAGCATTTT. It translates to CASSSGLDSNQPQHF.